This T cell receptor (beta chain) originates from a study of early T cells in non-severe SARS-CoV-2 infection. General study results and limits: Anti-spike CD8 specificities were favored by VDJdb matching, whose results missed private and CD4 specificities.

This clonotype was detected ten times or more. Its antigen is currently unknown. Researchers attached unique molecular identifiers to individual cDNA molecules. TCRdb called the 5' RACE reads again in MiXCR, with one record for every CDR3 protein. Seen here are tens of thousands of distinct CDR3 sequences, 9.5% to 12% observed once, and the top ten hold 4.5% to 7%. This specimen was whole blood, taken at baseline. This receptor was obtained from an adult who was a healthcare worker with PCR-confirmed SARS-CoV-2 infection or an uninfected control (not recorded which).

CDR3 sequence (DNA): TGTGCCAGCAGCCCGAGTGGGGGCGGGAGAACCTACGAGCAGTACTTC. It is translated as CASSPSGGGRTYEQYF. J is TRBJ2-7 and V is TRBV12-3 or TRBV12-4; possibly TRBD2 for D (7 bases). V gave up 6 bases and J gave up 2 bases, with 20 bases separating them. The CDR3 runs 16 residues.